This record concerns one T cell receptor beta chain sequence. The antigen remains undetermined. CDR3 length: 16 amino acids. With 2 bases removed from V and 0 bases from J, the gap between germline ends came to 10 bases. The germline V gene encodes CDR1 SGHTA and CDR2 FQGNSA. This entry belongs to a study of cytomegalovirus exposure and HLA in healthy donors. The study, taken as a whole, reports: The authors reported that TCR beta sequences could predict HLA-A and HLA-B alleles. These predictions were accurate for most subjects in the first cohort. TRBV6-2, TRBV6-3 and some other V segments were excluded as indistinguishable. Cytomegalovirus status was reportedly diagnosed by the classifier with high sensitivity and specificity.

60 Vbeta and 13 Jbeta primers were used in PCR. Sequencing used immunoSEQ multiplex PCR; TCRdb keeps in-frame clones, though not all of them. The sample records about 160,000 clones, around 63% being singletons. Sequenced sample: PBMCs. This rearrangement joins TRBV7-2 to TRBJ1-4, with a weak D call TRBD1 (5 bases). This receptor was taken from a young woman in good health and CMV-seropositive. This CDR3 reads CASSLWGGATNEKLFF. CDR3 in DNA: TGTGCCAGCAGCTTATGGGGCGGCGCAACTAATGAAAAACTGTTTTTT. Full variable domain (remainder filled in from reference TRBV7-2 and TRBJ1-4): GAGVSQSPSNKVTEKGKDVELRCDPISGHTALYWYRQSLGQGLEFLIYFQGNSAPDKSGLPSDRFSAERTGGSVSTLTIQRTQQEDSAVYLCASSLWGGATNEKLFFGSGTQLSVL.